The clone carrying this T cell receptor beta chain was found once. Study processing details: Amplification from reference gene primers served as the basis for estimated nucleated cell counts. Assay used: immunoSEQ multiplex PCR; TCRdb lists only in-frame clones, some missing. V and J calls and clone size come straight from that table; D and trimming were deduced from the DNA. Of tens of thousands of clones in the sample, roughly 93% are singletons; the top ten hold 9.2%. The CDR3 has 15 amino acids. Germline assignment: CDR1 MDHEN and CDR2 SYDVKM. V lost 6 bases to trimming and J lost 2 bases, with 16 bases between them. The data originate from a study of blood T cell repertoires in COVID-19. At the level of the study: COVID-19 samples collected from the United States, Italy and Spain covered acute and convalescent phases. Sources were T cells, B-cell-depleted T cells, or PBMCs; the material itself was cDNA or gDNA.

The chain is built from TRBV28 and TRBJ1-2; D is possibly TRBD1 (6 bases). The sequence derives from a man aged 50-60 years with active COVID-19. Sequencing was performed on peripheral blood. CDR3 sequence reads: CASRQYRDINYGYTF. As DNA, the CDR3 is TGTGCCAGCAGACAGTACCGGGACATAAACTATGGCTACACCTTC.